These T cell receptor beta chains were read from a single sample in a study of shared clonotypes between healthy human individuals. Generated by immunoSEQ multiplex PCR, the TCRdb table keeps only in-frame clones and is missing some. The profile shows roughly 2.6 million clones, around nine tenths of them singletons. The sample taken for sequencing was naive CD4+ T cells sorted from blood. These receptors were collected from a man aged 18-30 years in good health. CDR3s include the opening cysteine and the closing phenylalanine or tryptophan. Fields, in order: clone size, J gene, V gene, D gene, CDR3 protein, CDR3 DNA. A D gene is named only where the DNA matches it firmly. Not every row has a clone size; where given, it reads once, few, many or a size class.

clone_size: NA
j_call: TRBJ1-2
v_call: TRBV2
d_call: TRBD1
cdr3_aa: CASSGDRAWDGYTF
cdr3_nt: TGTGCCAGCAGTGGGGACAGGGCTTGGGATGGCTACACCTTC

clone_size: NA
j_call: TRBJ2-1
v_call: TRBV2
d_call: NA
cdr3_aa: CASRRENLNNEQFF
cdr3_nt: TGTGCCAGCAGGCGGGAAAACCTTAATAATGAGCAGTTCTTC

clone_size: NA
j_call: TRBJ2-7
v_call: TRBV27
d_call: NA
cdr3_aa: CASTRGFPIWEQYF
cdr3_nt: TGTGCCAGCACCCGGGGGTTCCCTATATGGGAGCAGTACTTC

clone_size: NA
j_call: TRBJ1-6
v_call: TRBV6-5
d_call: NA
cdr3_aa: CASSYDSGSNSPLHF
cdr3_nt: TGTGCCAGCAGTTATGACTCGGGGTCAAATTCACCCCTCCACTTT

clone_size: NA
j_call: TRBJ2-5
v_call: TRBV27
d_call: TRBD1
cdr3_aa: CASRFSQGARETQYF
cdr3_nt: TGTGCCAGCAGGTTCTCTCAGGGGGCGAGGGAGACCCAGTACTTC

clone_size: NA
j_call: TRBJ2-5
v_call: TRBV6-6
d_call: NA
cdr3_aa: CASRSNAVDETQYF
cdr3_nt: TGTGCCAGCAGGTCAAATGCGGTTGACGAGACCCAGTACTTC

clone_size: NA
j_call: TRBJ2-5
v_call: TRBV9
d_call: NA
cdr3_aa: CASSGGHFQETQYF
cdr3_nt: TGTGCCAGCAGCGGGGGACACTTCCAAGAGACCCAGTACTTC

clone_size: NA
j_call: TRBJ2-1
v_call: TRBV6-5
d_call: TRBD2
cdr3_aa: CATGRGGSNEQFF
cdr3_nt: TGTGCCACTGGGCGGGGGGGCTCCAATGAGCAGTTCTTC

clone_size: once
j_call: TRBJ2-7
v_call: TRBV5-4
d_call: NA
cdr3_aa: CASSLVGGREQYF
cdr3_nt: TGTGCCAGCAGCTTGGTTGGAGGGCGCGAGCAGTACTTC

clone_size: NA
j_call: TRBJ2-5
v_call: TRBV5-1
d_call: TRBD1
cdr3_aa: CASSWGQGGETQYF
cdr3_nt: TGCGCCAGCAGCTGGGGACAGGGCGGGGAGACCCAGTACTTC

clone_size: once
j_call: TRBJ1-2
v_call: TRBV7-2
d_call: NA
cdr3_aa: CASSLAAGNYGYTF
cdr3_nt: TGTGCCAGCAGCTTAGCGGCAGGGAACTATGGCTACACCTTC

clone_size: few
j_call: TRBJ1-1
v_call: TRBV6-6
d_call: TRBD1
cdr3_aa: CASSWDRNTEAFF
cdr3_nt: TGTGCCAGCAGTTGGGACAGAAACACTGAAGCTTTCTTT

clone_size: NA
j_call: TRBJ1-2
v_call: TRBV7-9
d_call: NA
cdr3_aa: CASSLDWQIANYGYTF
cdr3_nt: TGTGCCAGCAGCTTAGATTGGCAGATAGCTAACTATGGCTACACCTTC

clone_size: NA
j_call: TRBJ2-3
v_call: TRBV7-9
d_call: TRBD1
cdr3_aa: CASSTGQERSWTQYF
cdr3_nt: TGTGCCAGCAGCACGGGACAGGAGAGATCTTGGACGCAGTATTTT

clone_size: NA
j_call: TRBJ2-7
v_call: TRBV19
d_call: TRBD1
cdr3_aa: CASSLGGQGSYEQYF
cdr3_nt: TGTGCCAGTAGTTTAGGAGGACAGGGATCCTACGAGCAGTACTTC

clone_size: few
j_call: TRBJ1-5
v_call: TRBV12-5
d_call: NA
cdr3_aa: CASGHDSYQPQHF
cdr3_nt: TGTGCTAGTGGCCACGACAGCTATCAGCCCCAGCATTTT

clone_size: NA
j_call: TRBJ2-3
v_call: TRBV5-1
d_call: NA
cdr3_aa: CASSPTTTDTQYF
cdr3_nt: TGCGCCAGCAGTCCGACCACCACAGATACGCAGTATTTT

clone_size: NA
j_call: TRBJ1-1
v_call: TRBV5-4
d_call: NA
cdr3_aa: CASSLVAGNTEAFF
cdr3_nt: TGTGCCAGCAGCTTGGTGGCAGGGAACACTGAAGCTTTCTTT

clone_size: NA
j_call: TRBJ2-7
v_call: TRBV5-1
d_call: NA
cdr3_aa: CASSLATAGSEQYF
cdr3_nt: TGCGCCAGCAGCTTGGCCACGGCAGGCAGTGAGCAGTACTTC

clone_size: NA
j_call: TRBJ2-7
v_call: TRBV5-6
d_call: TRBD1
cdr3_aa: CASRRGQVSYEQYF
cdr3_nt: TGTGCCAGCAGGAGGGGACAGGTTTCCTACGAGCAGTACTTC

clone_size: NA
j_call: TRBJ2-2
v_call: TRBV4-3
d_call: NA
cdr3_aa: CASSQDEGNVGELFF
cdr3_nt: TGCGCCAGCAGCCAAGATGAGGGGAATGTCGGGGAGCTGTTTTTT

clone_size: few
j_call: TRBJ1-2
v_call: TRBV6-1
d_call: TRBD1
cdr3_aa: CASRQGTERGYTF
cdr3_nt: TGTGCCAGCAGGCAAGGGACAGAGAGGGGCTACACCTTC

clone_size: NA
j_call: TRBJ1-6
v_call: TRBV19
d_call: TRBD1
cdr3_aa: CASSPTPGQGSSPLHF
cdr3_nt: TGTGCCAGTAGCCCGACTCCGGGACAGGGCTCGTCACCCCTCCACTTT

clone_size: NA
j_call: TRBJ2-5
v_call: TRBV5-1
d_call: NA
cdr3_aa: CASSLVGGGETQYF
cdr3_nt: TGCGCCAGCAGCTTGGTTGGTGGCGGAGAGACCCAGTACTTC

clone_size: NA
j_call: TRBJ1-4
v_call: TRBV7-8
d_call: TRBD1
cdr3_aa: CASSLAGQKNEKLFF
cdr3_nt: TGTGCCAGCAGCTTAGCGGGACAGAAGAATGAAAAACTGTTTTTT

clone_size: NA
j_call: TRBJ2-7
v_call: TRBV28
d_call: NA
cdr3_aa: CASRPSGETYEQYF
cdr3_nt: TGTGCCAGCAGACCCTCAGGGGAGACCTACGAGCAGTACTTC

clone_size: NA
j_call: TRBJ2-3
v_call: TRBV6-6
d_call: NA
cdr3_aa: CASSRRDVDTQYF
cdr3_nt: TGTGCCAGCAGCCGTCGGGACGTAGATACGCAGTATTTT

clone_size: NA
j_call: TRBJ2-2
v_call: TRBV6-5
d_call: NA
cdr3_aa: CASSYSIPAGGELFF
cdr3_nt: TGTGCCAGCAGTTACTCGATTCCAGCGGGCGGGGAGCTGTTTTTT

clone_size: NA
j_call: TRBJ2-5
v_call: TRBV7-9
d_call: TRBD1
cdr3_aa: CASSPRDSLQETQYF
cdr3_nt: TGTGCCAGCAGCCCCCGGGACAGCCTGCAAGAGACCCAGTACTTC

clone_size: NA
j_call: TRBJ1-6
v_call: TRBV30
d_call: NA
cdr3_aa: CACNRDLNSPLHF
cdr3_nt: TGTGCCTGTAATCGGGACCTCAATTCACCCCTCCACTTT

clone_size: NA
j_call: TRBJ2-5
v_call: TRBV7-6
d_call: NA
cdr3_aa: CASSPTARGVVQETQYF
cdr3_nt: TGTGCCAGCAGCCCTACAGCGCGCGGGGTAGTCCAAGAGACCCAGTACTTC

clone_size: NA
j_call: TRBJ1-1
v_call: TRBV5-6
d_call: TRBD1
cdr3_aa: CASSLGDRVNTEAFF
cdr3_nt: TGTGCCAGCAGCTTGGGGGACAGGGTGAACACTGAAGCTTTCTTT

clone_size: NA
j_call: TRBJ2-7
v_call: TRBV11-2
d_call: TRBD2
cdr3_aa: CASNEAGGNTYEQYF
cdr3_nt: TGTGCCAGCAACGAAGCGGGAGGCAATACCTACGAGCAGTACTTC